This is a list of T cell receptor beta chains from one sample in a study of CD8 T cells in ankylosing spondylitis. TCRdb reprocessed the 5' RACE reads via MiXCR and lists one record per CDR3 protein. The profile covers hundreds of thousands of distinct CDR3 sequences, with roughly 32% appearing a single time and roughly 4.2% taken by the ten largest. Sequencing was carried out using blood, either unsorted or a sorted T cell fraction (not recorded which). The receptor source for this set is a male donor with ankylosing spondylitis or in good health (not recorded which). The CDR3 runs from the conserved cysteine through the conserved F or W. D genes are given only for firm matches. Some rows mark clone size as missing; the rest say once, few, many or name a class of expanded clone.

J: TRBJ1-5; V: TRBV20-1; D: TRBD1; size: few; DNA: TGCAGTGCTAGGAGGGGGCAGGAGCAGCCCCAGCATTTT; CDR3: CSARRGQEQPQHF
J: TRBJ2-3; V: TRBV10-3; D: TRBD2; size: few; DNA: TGTGCCATCAGCGAGGTAGCGGGGGTATTATCAGATACGCAGTATTTT; CDR3: CAISEVAGVLSDTQYF
J: TRBJ1-1; V: TRBV5-1; D: TRBD1; size: few; DNA: TGCGCCAGCAGCTTGTGGACAGGGCCCAACACTGAAGCTTTCTTT; CDR3: CASSLWTGPNTEAFF
J: TRBJ2-3; V: TRBV20-1; D: TRBD2; size: NA; DNA: TGCAGTGCTAGAAAGAGGGCTAGCGGGGGGTCAGATACGCAGTATTTT; CDR3: CSARKRASGGSDTQYF
J: TRBJ2-7; V: TRBV29-1; D: NA; size: NA; DNA: TGCAGCGTCTACCAAGGGGGGGGGGTGCAGTACTTC; CDR3: CSVYQGGGVQYF
J: TRBJ2-2; V: TRBV10-2; D: NA; size: few; DNA: TGCGCCAGCAGTGAGTTGGGTTCCGGGGAGCTGTTTTTT; CDR3: CASSELGSGELFF
J: TRBJ2-1; V: TRBV5-5; D: TRBD2; size: NA; DNA: TGTGCCAGCAGCTTGAGGGGGCTGAGGACTAGCGGGGGGCAGTTCTTC; CDR3: CASSLRGLRTSGGQFF
J: TRBJ1-2; V: TRBV5-6; D: NA; size: NA; DNA: TGTGCCAGCAGCCCCGAGAAGGTCTATGGCTACACCTTC; CDR3: CASSPEKVYGYTF
J: TRBJ2-3; V: TRBV5-1; D: NA; size: few; DNA: TGCGCCAGCAGCTTGGCCCCCATCTCCCCGCAGTATTTT; CDR3: CASSLAPISPQYF
J: TRBJ2-2; V: TRBV12-3/TRBV12-4; D: TRBD1; size: few; DNA: TGTGCCAGCAGGGAAGGACAGGGGCGAACCGGGGAGCTGTTTTTT; CDR3: CASREGQGRTGELFF
J: TRBJ2-7; V: TRBV6-5; D: NA; size: few; DNA: TGTGCCAGCAGTTACCGAGGTGGAGAGAGAATTTACTACGAGCAGTACTTC; CDR3: CASSYRGGERIYYEQYF
J: TRBJ2-6; V: TRBV27; D: TRBD1; size: once; DNA: TGTGCCAGCAGTTACGTTCGTGGGACAGACCCCTCTGGGGCCAACGGCCTGACTTTC; CDR3: CASSYVRGTDPSGANGLTF
J: TRBJ2-3; V: TRBV20-1; D: TRBD2; size: NA; DNA: TGCAGTGCCGGGACTAGAAGCACAGATACGCAGTATTTT; CDR3: CSAGTRSTDTQYF
J: TRBJ2-7; V: TRBV9; D: TRBD1; size: NA; DNA: TGTGCCAGCAGCGCGACGGACAGGGAGGAGCAGTACTTC; CDR3: CASSATDREEQYF
J: TRBJ1-1; V: TRBV12-3/TRBV12-4; D: NA; size: few; DNA: TGTGCCAGCAGCGGGGTCTCTGAAGCTTTCTTT; CDR3: CASSGVSEAFF
J: TRBJ2-5; V: TRBV10-1; D: TRBD2; size: NA; DNA: TGCGCCAGCAGTGAGGGCGGGAGAGAGACCCAGTACTTC; CDR3: CASSEGGRETQYF
J: TRBJ2-7; V: TRBV7-6; D: NA; size: NA; DNA: TGTGCCAGCAGCTTAGCAGGGGACGCCTACGAGCAGTACTTC; CDR3: CASSLAGDAYEQYF
J: TRBJ2-4; V: TRBV7-2; D: NA; size: NA; DNA: TGTGCCAGCAGCCGGGGACGAAGGGACATTCAGTACTTC; CDR3: CASSRGRRDIQYF
J: TRBJ2-1; V: TRBV5-6; D: NA; size: NA; DNA: TGTGCCAGCAGCTTGGCCTCGGGGCCCTACAATGAGCAGTTCTTC; CDR3: CASSLASGPYNEQFF
J: TRBJ2-1; V: TRBV6-1; D: TRBD2; size: NA; DNA: TGTGCCAGCAGTGAGTACGGGGGGGACCTAACCAATGAGCAGTTCTTC; CDR3: CASSEYGGDLTNEQFF
J: TRBJ2-1; V: TRBV12-3/TRBV12-4; D: NA; size: NA; DNA: TGTGCCAGCAGTTTAAGGCGGGGGCCCTACAATGAGCAGTTCTTC; CDR3: CASSLRRGPYNEQFF
J: TRBJ2-5; V: TRBV20-1; D: NA; size: NA; DNA: TGCAGTGCAACAACTAGTATTCAAGAGACCCAGTACTTC; CDR3: CSATTSIQETQYF
J: TRBJ1-5; V: TRBV20-1; D: NA; size: NA; DNA: TGCAGTGCTAGGCAGGGCAGTAACAATCAGCCCCAGCATTTT; CDR3: CSARQGSNNQPQHF
J: TRBJ1-5; V: TRBV27; D: NA; size: NA; DNA: TGTGCCAGCAGCCCATATCAGGGTAATCAGCCCCAGCATTTT; CDR3: CASSPYQGNQPQHF
J: TRBJ2-3; V: TRBV15; D: NA; size: NA; DNA: TGTGCCACCAGCAGCACCCGAAGGGACCGTTCCACAGATACGCAGTATTTT; CDR3: CATSSTRRDRSTDTQYF
J: TRBJ2-3; V: TRBV7-9; D: NA; size: NA; DNA: TGTGCCAGCAGCTTGGTGGGGGCGGCCACAGATACGCAGTATTTT; CDR3: CASSLVGAATDTQYF
J: TRBJ1-5; V: TRBV20-1; D: NA; size: few; DNA: TGCAGTGCTAAAATTTACAGGGTCGGTGTGAGCAATCAGCCCCAGCATTTT; CDR3: CSAKIYRVGVSNQPQHF
J: TRBJ2-4; V: TRBV28; D: TRBD1; size: NA; DNA: TGTGCCAGCAGTCTTACAGGGGGCGAAAACATTCAGTACTTC; CDR3: CASSLTGGENIQYF
J: TRBJ2-2; V: TRBV9; D: TRBD2; size: NA; DNA: TGTGCCAGCTCCCCTTTCAGCGGGGGGCATACCGGGGAGCTGTTTTTT; CDR3: CASSPFSGGHTGELFF
J: TRBJ1-6; V: TRBV10-3; D: NA; size: NA; DNA: TGTGCCATCAGTGATGGGGGGGCTTCAACACCCCTCCACTTT; CDR3: CAISDGGASTPLHF
J: TRBJ1-1; V: TRBV15; D: NA; size: NA; DNA: TGTGCCACCAGCAGAGAGAGTGGCACTGAAGCTTTCTTT; CDR3: CATSRESGTEAFF
J: TRBJ1-2; V: TRBV10-3; D: NA; size: many; DNA: TGTGCCACCAGTGGGGGGTCAGGCCGCTATGGCTACACCTTC; CDR3: CATSGGSGRYGYTF
J: TRBJ2-7; V: TRBV5-1; D: NA; size: NA; DNA: TGCGCCAGCGGCTTTGGAAGGGAAGCTAGCGAGCAGTACTTC; CDR3: CASGFGREASEQYF
J: TRBJ1-4; V: TRBV7-2; D: TRBD1; size: NA; DNA: TGTGCCAGCGGGACCAGGGGGGAAAAACTGTTTTTT; CDR3: CASGTRGEKLFF
J: TRBJ2-1; V: TRBV27; D: TRBD2; size: NA; DNA: TGTGCCAGCAGTGCGGCCCGGGGGGGTAGCGATGAGCAGTTCTTC; CDR3: CASSAARGGSDEQFF
J: TRBJ1-6; V: TRBV6-6; D: NA; size: few; DNA: TGTGCCAGCAGACAGGCGGGAGATTCACCCCTCCACTTT; CDR3: CASRQAGDSPLHF
J: TRBJ2-7; V: TRBV6-1; D: NA; size: NA; DNA: TGTGCCAGCGCGAAGGGGGGGCTGAGATACGAGCAGTACTTC; CDR3: CASAKGGLRYEQYF
J: TRBJ1-5; V: TRBV12-3/TRBV12-4; D: NA; size: NA; DNA: TGTGCCAGCAGGGGGACGGGTAATCAGCCCCAGCATTTT; CDR3: CASRGTGNQPQHF
J: TRBJ2-7; V: TRBV6-5; D: TRBD2; size: NA; DNA: TGTGCCAGCAGTTATTCCGGGACTAGCGGGGGGGAATCCTACGAGCAGTACTTC; CDR3: CASSYSGTSGGESYEQYF
J: TRBJ2-5; V: TRBV7-6; D: TRBD1; size: NA; DNA: TGTGCCAGCAGCTTAGCGGGGACAGGACAAGAGACCCAGTACTTC; CDR3: CASSLAGTGQETQYF
J: TRBJ2-1; V: TRBV12-3/TRBV12-4; D: NA; size: few; DNA: TGTGCCAGCAGTTTAAAATACGAGCAGTTCTTC; CDR3: CASSLKYEQFF
J: TRBJ1-5; V: TRBV5-6; D: TRBD1; size: NA; DNA: TGTGCCAGCAGCTTGGACAGGGGAGCTAGGAATCAGCCCCAGCATTTT; CDR3: CASSLDRGARNQPQHF
J: TRBJ2-5; V: TRBV12-3/TRBV12-4; D: NA; size: NA; DNA: TGTGCCAGCAGAAGGGCCCTAGGGTCAGAGACCCAGTACTTC; CDR3: CASRRALGSETQYF
J: TRBJ2-7; V: TRBV12-3/TRBV12-4; D: NA; size: NA; DNA: TGTGCCAGCAGCGGGGCACCGGGACCGGTCTACGAGCAGTACTTC; CDR3: CASSGAPGPVYEQYF
J: TRBJ2-7; V: TRBV12-3/TRBV12-4; D: NA; size: NA; DNA: TGTGCCAGCAGTTTTGGCAACAACCTCTACGAGCAGTACTTC; CDR3: CASSFGNNLYEQYF
J: TRBJ2-5; V: TRBV6-5; D: NA; size: few; DNA: TGTGCCAGCAGTTACTCGGGTCGTGGGGCAGACAAATCGGAGACCCAGTACTTC; CDR3: CASSYSGRGADKSETQYF
J: TRBJ2-5; V: TRBV28; D: NA; size: few; DNA: TGTGCCAGCAGAGCGGGTAGGGCAGCCCAAGAGACCCAGTACTTC; CDR3: CASRAGRAAQETQYF